These T cell receptor beta chains were read from a single sample in a study of cytomegalovirus exposure and HLA in healthy donors. Produced via immunoSEQ multiplex PCR; TCRdb's table is partial and in-frame only. The table includes 95,000 to 130,000 clones, around 60% detected once. The sequencing input was PBMCs. The receptor set was obtained from a middle-aged woman in good health and CMV-seropositive. Each CDR3 is given with its conserved first and last residue. D genes are given only for firm matches. Size is stated for part of the rows, as once, few or many counts, or as a class when the clone is expanded.

j_call,v_call,clone_size,d_call,cdr3_aa,cdr3_nt
TRBJ2-7,TRBV7-9,.,.,CASSPKSGPLSYEQYF,TGTGCCAGCAGCCCGAAAAGCGGCCCCCTCTCCTACGAGCAGTACTTC
TRBJ2-1,TRBV5-1,.,.,CASSLASVNEQFF,TGCGCCAGCAGCTTGGCCTCAGTCAATGAGCAGTTCTTC
TRBJ1-5,TRBV6-5,few,.,CASSYMGSQPQHF,TGTGCCAGCAGTTACATGGGGAGTCAGCCCCAGCATTTT
TRBJ2-2,TRBV19,few,.,CASSIHGTNTGELFF,TGTGCCAGTAGTATCCACGGGACAAACACCGGGGAGCTGTTTTTT
TRBJ1-3,TRBV7-6,few,.,CASSLEHLSGNTIYF,TGTGCCAGCAGCTTAGAACACCTCTCTGGAAACACCATATATTTT
TRBJ1-5,TRBV10-2,few,TRBD1,CASSLGQGNQPQHF,TGCGCCAGCAGCCTCGGACAGGGCAATCAGCCCCAGCATTTT
TRBJ1-1,TRBV7-3,once,.,CASSLAGDATEAFF,TGTGCCAGCAGCCTGGCAGGGGACGCCACTGAAGCTTTCTTT
TRBJ1-2,TRBV28,.,TRBD1,CASSFQGVTTNYGYTF,TGTGCCAGCAGTTTCCAGGGGGTTACCACTAACTATGGCTACACCTTC
TRBJ2-7,TRBV19,once,TRBD2,CASSAGAINEQYF,TGTGCCAGTAGTGCGGGAGCGATCAACGAGCAGTACTTC
TRBJ2-6,TRBV6-1,few,.,CASSGQTGANVLTF,TGTGCCAGCAGCGGACAGACTGGGGCCAACGTCCTGACTTTC
TRBJ1-1,TRBV9,.,.,CASSPTGVNTEAFF,TGTGCCAGCAGCCCCACGGGGGTGAACACTGAAGCTTTCTTT
TRBJ1-2,TRBV5-3,.,TRBD1,CARSLDSPGDSSSYGYTF,TGTGCCAGAAGCCTAGATTCCCCCGGGGACAGTTCCTCCTATGGCTACACCTTC
TRBJ2-7,TRBV7-9,once,.,CASSAALGGGRDSYEQYF,TGTGCCAGCAGCGCTGCCCTAGGGGGGGGGCGCGACTCCTACGAGCAGTACTTC
TRBJ2-3,TRBV5-1,.,.,CASSLAGVGLRTDTQYF,TGCGCCAGCAGCCTAGCAGGGGTAGGTCTCCGCACAGATACGCAGTATTTT
TRBJ1-3,TRBV25-1,.,.,CASEQGSGNTIYF,TGTGCCAGCGAGCAGGGGTCTGGAAACACCATATATTTT
TRBJ2-7,TRBV7-3,.,TRBD1,CASSRDRGNEQYF,TGTGCCAGCAGCCGGGACAGAGGGAACGAGCAGTACTTC
TRBJ1-1,TRBV4-1,.,TRBD1,CASSAQTGVIEAFF,TGCGCCAGCAGCGCACAGACAGGGGTAATTGAAGCTTTCTTT
TRBJ2-3,TRBV7-6,few,TRBD1,CASSPGQISTDTQYF,TGTGCCAGCAGCCCGGGACAGATTAGCACAGATACGCAGTATTTT
TRBJ2-7,TRBV4-3,once,TRBD1,CASSQGMQGVYEQYF,TGCGCCAGCAGCCAAGGGATGCAGGGGGTCTACGAGCAGTACTTC
TRBJ1-1,TRBV5-5,.,.,CASSFYPLEAAEAFF,TGTGCCAGCAGCTTTTACCCACTTGAGGCGGCTGAAGCTTTCTTT
TRBJ1-4,TRBV28,.,.,CASSPQGEKLFF,TGTGCCAGCAGCCCCCAGGGGGAAAAACTGTTTTTT
TRBJ1-1,TRBV9,.,TRBD1,CASRALPGQKNTEAFF,TGTGCCAGCAGAGCACTCCCGGGACAGAAGAACACTGAAGCTTTCTTT
TRBJ2-3,TRBV28,.,.,CASASAEDTQYF,TGTGCCAGCGCTTCGGCGGAAGATACGCAGTATTTT
TRBJ2-1,TRBV30,.,.,CAWSSANYNEQFF,TGTGCCTGGAGTTCAGCGAATTATAATGAGCAGTTCTTC
TRBJ2-7,TRBV11-2,.,TRBD2,CASSSGLVSYEQYF,TGTGCCAGCAGCTCGGGACTAGTTTCCTACGAGCAGTACTTC
TRBJ2-1,TRBV4-1,.,.,CASSLTQTGDNEQFF,TGCGCCAGCAGCCTCACACAAACCGGGGACAATGAGCAGTTCTTC
TRBJ2-1,TRBV29-1,few,.,CSVEVPSVDEQFF,TGCAGCGTTGAAGTCCCCAGCGTCGATGAGCAGTTCTTC
TRBJ1-5,TRBV7-9,.,TRBD1,CASSSGTGITNQPQHF,TGTGCCAGCAGCTCCGGGACAGGGATTACTAATCAGCCCCAGCATTTT
TRBJ2-6,TRBV4-3,.,.,CASSQKDIYSGANVLTF,TGCGCCAGCAGCCAGAAGGACATCTACTCTGGGGCCAACGTCCTGACTTTC
TRBJ2-7,TRBV11-2,.,TRBD2,CASSRLAGDFYEQYF,TGTGCCAGCAGCAGACTAGCGGGAGACTTCTACGAGCAGTACTTC
TRBJ2-2,TRBV11-2,.,.,CASAVGVNTGELFF,TGTGCCAGCGCCGTGGGAGTTAACACCGGGGAGCTGTTTTTT
TRBJ1-1,TRBV28,.,.,CAAHRGGDEAFF,TGTGCCGCCCACCGGGGGGGGGATGAAGCTTTCTTT
TRBJ2-7,TRBV5-1,.,TRBD2,CASSSQLAGGRGEQYF,TGCGCCAGCAGCTCGCAACTAGCGGGAGGGCGAGGCGAGCAGTACTTC
TRBJ2-5,TRBV27,.,TRBD1,CASSSKDRGLGETQYF,TGTGCCAGCAGTTCAAAGGACAGGGGGCTGGGAGAGACCCAGTACTTC
TRBJ2-7,TRBV5-4,.,TRBD2,CASSSASGISYEQYF,TGTGCCAGCAGCTCGGCTAGCGGGATCTCCTACGAGCAGTACTTC
TRBJ2-7,TRBV28,.,TRBD1,CASSSPGTGSYEQYF,TGTGCCAGCAGCTCCCCGGGGACAGGGTCCTACGAGCAGTACTTC
TRBJ2-7,TRBV27,few,.,CASSLSPQKEGFSYEQYF,TGTGCCAGCAGTTTAAGCCCTCAGAAGGAGGGTTTCTCCTACGAGCAGTACTTC
TRBJ2-2,TRBV7-2,few,TRBD2,CASSWGLAGGELFF,TGTGCCAGCAGCTGGGGACTAGCGGGAGGGGAGCTGTTTTTT
TRBJ2-7,TRBV27,.,.,CASSLLRGADYEQYF,TGTGCCAGCAGTTTATTACGGGGGGCAGACTACGAGCAGTACTTC
TRBJ1-4,TRBV28,few,.,CASSLQWGEGEKLFF,TGTGCCAGCAGTCTCCAGTGGGGAGAGGGTGAAAAACTGTTTTTT
TRBJ2-2,TRBV5-6,.,TRBD2,CASSPEVSGSATGELFF,TGTGCCAGCAGCCCCGAGGTTAGCGGGAGTGCGACCGGGGAGCTGTTTTTT
TRBJ2-2,TRBV7-2,.,.,CASSLVDTSNTGELFF,TGTGCCAGCAGCTTAGTCGACACCTCGAACACCGGGGAGCTGTTTTTT
TRBJ2-7,TRBV29-1,.,.,CSGGSALVPPYEQYF,TGCAGCGGTGGGAGTGCACTAGTCCCACCCTACGAGCAGTACTTC
TRBJ2-5,TRBV9,few,TRBD1,CASSPTPTVTGWEETQYF,TGTGCCAGCAGCCCAACCCCCACGGTGACAGGGTGGGAAGAGACCCAGTACTTC
TRBJ2-7,TRBV29-1,few,TRBD1,CSVEDPLMDRGGYEQYF,TGCAGCGTTGAAGACCCCTTAATGGACAGGGGAGGCTACGAGCAGTACTTC
TRBJ1-5,TRBV2,.,TRBD1,CASHPRRDRVNQPQHF,TGTGCCAGCCACCCAAGGCGGGACAGGGTAAATCAGCCCCAGCATTTT
TRBJ1-1,TRBV10-3,.,.,CAISGKRVNTEAFF,TGTGCCATCAGTGGTAAGAGAGTGAACACTGAAGCTTTCTTT
TRBJ2-7,TRBV19,few,.,CASSIAPGAVPYEQYF,TGTGCCAGTAGTATAGCCCCAGGAGCGGTTCCCTACGAGCAGTACTTC